Included here is one T cell receptor beta chain sequence, with context. This CDR3 has 14 residues. CDR1 and CDR2 from the germline V gene are MDHEN and SYDVKM. Trimming cost V 4 bases and J 6 bases; bases outside gene matches: 6. This record comes from a study of blood T cell repertoires in COVID-19. Some clones are missing from TCRdb's copy, which holds only in-frame ones; the method was immunoSEQ multiplex PCR. The sample carries about 370,000 clones, around 87% recorded once. The receptor was isolated from a woman aged 25 to 39 with COVID-19, enrolled during active disease. The sample comprised peripheral blood. V usage is TRBV28 and J usage is TRBJ2-3, with TRBD2 matching 8 bases. CDR3 in amino acids: CASSSAGGRDTQYF. The DNA for the CDR3 is TGTGCCAGCAGTTCGGCGGGAGGCAGGGATACGCAGTATTTT.